A single TCR beta chain is shown here with its context. Its cognate antigen is unknown. The data stem from a study of vaccination and CD4 T cells after COVID-19. The treatment denotes: roughly nine-day PBMC culture with coronavirus spike peptide pools or control peptides (ViraFEST assay). Whole-study results and caveats: Rising from approximately 21 to 38, the median of SARS-CoV-2-reactive clonotypes did not change significantly.

Oncomine TCR Beta short-read sequencing was applied to DNA from cultured CD4+ T cells. From CD4+ T cells that had been cultured, genomic DNA was extracted. A single record per CDR3 protein comes from TCRdb applying MiXCR to the PCR reads. The table shows about 3,300 distinct CDR3 sequences, with 76% occurring only once. Sequencing was done on a sample of CD4+ T cells from blood, cultured in vitro. The TCR was taken from a human donor who had recovered from COVID-19.

The DNA for the CDR3 is TGTGCCAGCAGCTTAGTCGCGGGACAGGGGCTGTTTTTT. Encoded protein: CASSLVAGQGLFF. The V gene is TRBV7-9, the J gene TRBJ2-2; 9 nucleotides match TRBD1. Per germline, CDR1 SEHNR and CDR2 FQNEAQ (reference sequence). CDR3 length: 13 amino acids. V was clipped by 1 base and J by 13 bases; unmatched bases: 4.